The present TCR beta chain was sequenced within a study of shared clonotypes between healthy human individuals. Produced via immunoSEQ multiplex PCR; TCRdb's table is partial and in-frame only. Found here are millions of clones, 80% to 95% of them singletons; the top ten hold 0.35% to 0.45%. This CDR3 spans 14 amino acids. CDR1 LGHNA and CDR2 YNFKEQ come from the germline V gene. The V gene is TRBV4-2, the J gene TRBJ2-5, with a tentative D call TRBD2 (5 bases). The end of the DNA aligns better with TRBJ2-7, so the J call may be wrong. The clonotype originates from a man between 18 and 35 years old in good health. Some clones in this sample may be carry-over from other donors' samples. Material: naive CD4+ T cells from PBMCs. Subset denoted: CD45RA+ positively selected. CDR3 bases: TGTGCCAGCAGCCACCTACTAGAAACCTACGAGCAGTACTTC. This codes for CASSHLLETYEQYF.